This T cell receptor beta chain was retrieved from a study of blood T cells in healthy people across ages. The study's findings and limits: Both higher diversity and more naive CD4+ cells marked long-lived donors when set against aged donors.

This clonotype showed up just a few times. Its antigen is currently unknown. Combining a sample-barcoded 5' primer with a J-beta primer mix, a second PCR ran for roughly 6 to 12 cycles. TCRdb re-called the 5' RACE reads through MiXCR, storing one row per CDR3 protein. The data show about 730,000 distinct CDR3 sequences, with roughly 44% seen just once and 20% held by the top ten. Source material: blood. The TCR comes from a woman between 55 and 75 years old in good health.

CDR3 loop: CASKSGLAETGELFF. CDR3 coding DNA: TGTGCCAGTAAATCAGGACTAGCGGAGACCGGGGAGCTGTTTTTT. This sequence joins TRBV12-3 or TRBV12-4 and TRBJ2-2; 10 bases map to TRBD2. V lost 9 bases, J lost 5 bases, and 9 bases stayed unmatched. The CDR3 contains 15 residues.